This T cell receptor beta chain was sequenced during a study of somatic mutations in cytotoxic T cells in rheumatoid arthritis. Sequencing used immunoSEQ multiplex PCR; TCRdb keeps in-frame clones, though not all of them. Of several thousand clones listed, around 80% are singletons. CDR1 and CDR2 from the germline V gene are SGDLS and YYNGEE. Trimming shortened V by 4 bases and J by 6 bases, and 13 bases separated the two germline ends. This CDR3 region has 14 residues. The chain carries TRBV9 and TRBJ2-2; D uncertain. Sequenced sample: CD8+ T cells sorted from blood. The source of this sequence is an adult with rheumatoid arthritis. The CDR3 protein is CASSQLTVAGELFF. CDR3 DNA sequence: TGTGCCAGCAGCCAACTCACAGTGGCCGGGGAGCTGTTTTTT.